This TCR beta chain was obtained from a study of blood T cells in healthy people across ages. A second PCR, run for roughly 7 to 11 cycles, used a sample-barcoded 5' primer plus a J-beta primer mix. Each CDR3 protein gets one entry after TCRdb re-called the 5' RACE reads with MiXCR. Here the sample spans approximately 800,000 distinct CDR3 sequences, 25% being singletons. This clonotype was found a few times. This same sample was also part of a study on T cells of mothers and their children.

The material sequenced was blood. This TCR was recovered from a boy younger than 18 in good health.

As DNA, the CDR3 is TGCAGCGTTGCCTCGGTAGACGAGCAGTACTTC. This codes for CSVASVDEQYF. The rearrangement joins TRBV29-1 to TRBJ2-1; D is unresolved. The J call is doubtful: the DNA matches TRBJ2-7 better. Germline V gives CDR1 SQVTM, CDR2 ANQGSEA. The CDR3 runs 11 residues.